This T cell receptor beta chain was captured in a study of blood T cells in healthy people across ages. Trimming took 1 base from V and 4 from J, leaving 13 bases between them. The CDR3 is 14 amino acids. Germline V gene lookup returns CDR1 SQVTM and CDR2 ANQGSEA. Combining a sample-barcoded 5' primer with a J-beta primer mix, a second PCR ran for roughly 7 to 11 cycles. Each CDR3 protein gets one entry after TCRdb re-called the 5' RACE reads with MiXCR. The repertoire holds about 1,400,000 distinct CDR3 sequences, with approximately 59% as singletons. The chain carries TRBV29-1 and TRBJ1-2; D is uncertain. This TCR was sampled from a young man in good health. Input material: blood. DNA of the CDR3: TGCAGCGTTGAAGGGTCAGCGCCTCTCTATGGCTACACCTTC. Protein sequence: CSVEGSAPLYGYTF.